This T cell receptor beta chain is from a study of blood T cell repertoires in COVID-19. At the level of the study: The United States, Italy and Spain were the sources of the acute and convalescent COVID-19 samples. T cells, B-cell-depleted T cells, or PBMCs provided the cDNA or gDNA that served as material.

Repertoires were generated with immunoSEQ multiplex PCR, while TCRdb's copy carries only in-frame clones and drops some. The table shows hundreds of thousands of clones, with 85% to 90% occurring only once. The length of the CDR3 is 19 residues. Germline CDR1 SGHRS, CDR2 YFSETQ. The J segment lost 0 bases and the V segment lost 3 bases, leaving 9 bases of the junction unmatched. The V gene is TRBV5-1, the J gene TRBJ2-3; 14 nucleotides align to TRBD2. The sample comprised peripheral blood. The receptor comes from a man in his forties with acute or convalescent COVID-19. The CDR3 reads CASSWAGTSGGTSTDTQYF. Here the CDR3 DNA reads TGCGCCAGCAGCTGGGCCGGGACTAGCGGGGGCACTAGCACAGATACGCAGTATTTT.